The clone carrying this T cell receptor beta chain was counted once. This sample stems from a study of blood T cell repertoires in COVID-19. Turning to the study itself: Samples of COVID-19 (acute and convalescent) were obtained from the United States, Italy and Spain. Sources were T cells, B-cell-depleted T cells, or PBMCs; the material itself was cDNA or gDNA.

Individuals aged roughly 18 to 95 years were recruited from 24 US areas. Sequencing was performed with immunoSEQ multiplex PCR; in TCRdb, only in-frame clones are kept and a portion is missing. The sample holds approximately 300,000 clones, roughly 90% seen once. V lost 8 bases to trimming and J lost 8 bases, with 15 bases between them. Germline-derived CDR1 and CDR2 are KGHSH and LQKENI. The length of the CDR3 is 13 residues. The chain uses TRBV18 and TRBJ1-4, with D possibly TRBD1 on 5 matching bases. The sample comprised PBMCs or T cells enriched from blood (not recorded which). The clonotype comes from a woman aged 25 to 39 who had recovered from COVID-19. The CDR3 spells CASELTRQEKLFF. CDR3 nucleotide sequence: TGTGCCAGCGAACTTACCAGACAGGAAAAACTGTTTTTT.